These 10 T cell receptor beta chains share one sample of origin, sequenced in a study of blood T cell repertoires in COVID-19. The method was immunoSEQ multiplex PCR; TCRdb's version includes in-frame clones alone and lacks a portion of them. The data contain 150,000 to 180,000 clones, 83% of them seen just once; the ten biggest clones take up 9% to 14%. Sequences were obtained from peripheral blood. Every receptor here comes from a woman between 55 and 75 years old with COVID-19, enrolled during active disease.

The chain joins TRBV28 to TRBJ1-4; D is ambiguous. Germline-derived CDR1 and CDR2 are MDHEN and SYDVKM. V lost 5 bases and J 4 bases, leaving 14 bases between the germline ends. CDR3 length: 15 residues. CDR3 sequence: CASSTRLGDNEKLFF. CDR3 DNA sequence: TGTGCCAGCAGTACTAGACTGGGAGATAATGAAAAACTGTTTTTT.

Only one count was recorded for this clone. V is TRBV7-2 and J is TRBJ1-3; 8 bases map to TRBD1. V dropped 5 bases and J dropped 3; count of bases not matched to a gene: 6. The germline V gene has CDR1 SGHTA and CDR2 FQGNSA. The CDR3 length is 15 residues. The CDR3 here is CASSRGQGGGNTIYF. The DNA of the CDR3 is TGTGCCAGCAGCCGCGGACAGGGAGGTGGAAACACCATATATTTT.

This clone was picked up a small number of times. J is TRBJ2-1 and V is TRBV5-1; 7 bases line up with TRBD1. Germline V lookup: CDR1 SGHRS, CDR2 YFSETQ. The V gene end was trimmed by 4 bases and the J gene end by 5 bases; junction bases not matched to a gene: 3. The CDR3 runs to 13 residues. CDR3 DNA: TGCGCCAGCAGCCTCGACAGGGACAATGAGCAGTTCTTC. This encodes CASSLDRDNEQFF.

The chain links TRBV3-1 (or the pseudogene TRBV3-2) to TRBJ1-2; weak D call: TRBD1 (6 bases). The V and J ends lost 4 bases and 7 bases respectively, with 19 bases between them. This CDR3 region has 15 residues. The germline V gene encodes CDR1 LGHDT and CDR2 YNNKEL (reference sequence). CDR3 coding DNA: TGTGCCAGCAGCCCTAACCTTCAGGGGTTCGGTGGCTACACCTTC. Translation gives CASSPNLQGFGGYTF.

The chain's CDR3 is CASSLVGWGYTF. In nucleotides, the CDR3 is TGTGCCAGCAGCTTAGTGGGCTGGGGCTACACCTTC. The rearrangement joins TRBV7-2 to TRBJ1-2, with D unclear. Germline V gives CDR1 SGHTA, CDR2 FQGNSA. The ends were cut back, 1 base at V and 8 bases at J, with 8 bases in the middle. This CDR3 has 12 amino acids. The full variable domain, in which reference TRBV7-2 and TRBJ1-2 provide the parts outside the CDR3, is GAGVSQSPSNKVTEKGKDVELRCDPISGHTALYWYRQSLGQGLEFLIYFQGNSAPDKSGLPSDRFSAERTGGSVSTLTIQRTQQEDSAVYLCASSLVGWGYTFGSGTRLTVV.

This chain links TRBV6-5 with TRBJ1-2, with 9 positions matching TRBD1. This CDR3 is built from 13 residues. Losses at the gene ends were 6 bases for V and 5 bases for J; bases not matched to a gene: 4. Germline CDR1 is MNHEY and CDR2 is SVGAGI. CDR3 amino acids: CASREGQGYGYTF. The CDR3 nucleotides read TGTGCCAGCAGGGAGGGACAGGGATATGGCTACACCTTC.

The V call is TRBV9, the J call TRBJ2-3, with D possibly being TRBD2 (6 bases). CDR1 and CDR2 (germline): SGDLS, YYNGEE. The CDR3 consists of 17 residues. V shed 0 bases and J shed 2 bases, with 16 bases lying between them. The chain's CDR3 is CASSVGIAVALTDTQYF. The CDR3 nucleotides read TGTGCCAGCAGCGTAGGTATAGCGGTAGCTCTCACAGATACGCAGTATTTT.

This chain connects TRBV6-5 to TRBJ1-1, with D possibly being TRBD1 (6 bases). This CDR3 is 13 amino acids long. Germline values: CDR1 MNHEY, CDR2 SVGAGI. Trimming removed 10 bases from V and 1 base from J, with 13 bases in between. The CDR3 protein is CATKGVTNTEAFF. The CDR3, as DNA: TGTGCCACGAAGGGGGTGACGAACACTGAAGCTTTCTTT.

V is TRBV5-4 and J is TRBJ1-2; D call uncertain. Germline V CDR1 and CDR2: SGHNT, YYREEE (reference sequence). This CDR3 is 14 amino acids long. Trimming shortened V by 3 bases and J by 4 bases, and 13 bases separated the two germline ends. The CDR3 region is CASSSKVRSYGYTF. CDR3 nucleotides: TGTGCCAGCAGCTCGAAAGTGAGGAGCTATGGCTACACCTTC.

The chain combines TRBV5-1 with TRBJ2-5, with D perhaps TRBD1 (6 bases). The V and J ends lost 3 bases and 2 bases respectively, with 11 bases between them. This CDR3 is 14 amino acids long. Germline V CDR1 and CDR2: SGHRS, YFSETQ. This chain's CDR3 is CASSYGTKQETQYF. Written as DNA, the CDR3 is TGCGCCAGCAGCTACGGGACAAAGCAAGAGACCCAGTACTTC.